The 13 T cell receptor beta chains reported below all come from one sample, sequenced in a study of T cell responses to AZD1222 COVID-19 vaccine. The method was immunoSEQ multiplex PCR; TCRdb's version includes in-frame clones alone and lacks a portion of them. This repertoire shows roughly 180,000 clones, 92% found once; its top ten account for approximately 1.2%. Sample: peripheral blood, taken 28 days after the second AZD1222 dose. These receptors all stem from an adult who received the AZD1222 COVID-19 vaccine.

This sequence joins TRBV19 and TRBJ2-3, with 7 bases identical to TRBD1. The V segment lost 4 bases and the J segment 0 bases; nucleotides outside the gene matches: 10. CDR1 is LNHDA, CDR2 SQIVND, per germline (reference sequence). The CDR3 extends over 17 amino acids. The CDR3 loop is CASSKGAPYSSTDTQYF. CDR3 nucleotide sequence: TGTGCCAGTAGTAAGGGGGCCCCTTATTCTAGCACAGATACGCAGTATTTT.

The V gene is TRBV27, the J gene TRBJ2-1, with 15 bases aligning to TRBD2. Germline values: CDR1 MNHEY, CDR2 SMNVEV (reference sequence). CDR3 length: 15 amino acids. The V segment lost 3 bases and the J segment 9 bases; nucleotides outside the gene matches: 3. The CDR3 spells CASSLGTSGRTEQFF. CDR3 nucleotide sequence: TGTGCCAGCAGTTTGGGGACTAGCGGGAGGACTGAGCAGTTCTTC.

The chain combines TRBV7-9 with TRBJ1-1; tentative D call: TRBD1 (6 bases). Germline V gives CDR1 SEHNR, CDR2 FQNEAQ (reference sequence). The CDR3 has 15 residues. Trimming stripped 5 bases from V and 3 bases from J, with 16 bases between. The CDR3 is CASSPMGATDTEAFF. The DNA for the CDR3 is TGTGCCAGCAGCCCTATGGGGGCGACGGACACTGAAGCTTTCTTT.

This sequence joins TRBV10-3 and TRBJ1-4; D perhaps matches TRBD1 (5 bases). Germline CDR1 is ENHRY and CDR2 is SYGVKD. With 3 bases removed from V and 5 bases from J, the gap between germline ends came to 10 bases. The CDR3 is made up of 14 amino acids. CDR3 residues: CAISEPGRNEKLFF. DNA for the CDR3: TGTGCCATCAGTGAACCGGGACGGAATGAAAAACTGTTTTTT.

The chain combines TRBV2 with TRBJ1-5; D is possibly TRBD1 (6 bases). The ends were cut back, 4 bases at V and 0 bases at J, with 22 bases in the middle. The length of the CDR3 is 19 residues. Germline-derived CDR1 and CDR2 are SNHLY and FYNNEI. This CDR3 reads CASSGGAWGRTNSNQPQHF. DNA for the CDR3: TGTGCCAGCAGTGGGGGTGCCTGGGGGCGCACCAATAGCAATCAGCCCCAGCATTTT.

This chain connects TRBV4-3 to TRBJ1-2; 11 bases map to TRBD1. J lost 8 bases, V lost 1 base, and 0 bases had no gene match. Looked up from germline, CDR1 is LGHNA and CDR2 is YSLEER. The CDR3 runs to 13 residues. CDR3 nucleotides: TGCGCCAGCAGCCAAGGGACAGGGGGCGGCTACACCTTC. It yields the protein CASSQGTGGGYTF.

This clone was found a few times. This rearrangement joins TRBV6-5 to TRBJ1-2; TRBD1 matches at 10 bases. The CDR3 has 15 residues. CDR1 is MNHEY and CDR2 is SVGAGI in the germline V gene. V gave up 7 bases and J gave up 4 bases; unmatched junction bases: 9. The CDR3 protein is CASIQPGTGAYGYTF. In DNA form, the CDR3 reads TGTGCCAGCATCCAACCCGGGACAGGGGCCTATGGCTACACCTTC.

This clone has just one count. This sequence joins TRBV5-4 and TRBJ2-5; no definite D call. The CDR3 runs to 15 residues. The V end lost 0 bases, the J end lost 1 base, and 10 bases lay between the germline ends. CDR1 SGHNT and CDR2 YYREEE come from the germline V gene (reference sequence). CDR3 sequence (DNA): TGTGCCAGCAGCTTGGCGGTGGCAGCCCAAGAGACCCAGTACTTC. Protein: CASSLAVAAQETQYF.

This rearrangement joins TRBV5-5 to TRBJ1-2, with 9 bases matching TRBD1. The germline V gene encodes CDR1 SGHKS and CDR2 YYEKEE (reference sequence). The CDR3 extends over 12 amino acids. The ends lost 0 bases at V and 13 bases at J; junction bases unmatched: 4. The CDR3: CASSLDRGLLTF. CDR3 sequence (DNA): TGTGCCAGCAGCTTGGACAGGGGGCTTCTCACCTTC.

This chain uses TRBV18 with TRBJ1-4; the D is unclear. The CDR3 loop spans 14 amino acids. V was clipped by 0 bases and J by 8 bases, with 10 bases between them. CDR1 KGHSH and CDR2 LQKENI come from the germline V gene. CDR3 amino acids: CASSPPAGKEKLFF. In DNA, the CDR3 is TGTGCCAGCTCACCACCGGCGGGAAAGGAAAAACTGTTTTTT.

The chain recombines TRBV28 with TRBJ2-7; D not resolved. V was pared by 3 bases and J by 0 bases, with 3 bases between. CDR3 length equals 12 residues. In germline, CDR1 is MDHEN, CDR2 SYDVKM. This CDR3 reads CASSFNSYEQYF. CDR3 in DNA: TGTGCCAGCAGTTTTAACTCCTACGAGCAGTACTTC.

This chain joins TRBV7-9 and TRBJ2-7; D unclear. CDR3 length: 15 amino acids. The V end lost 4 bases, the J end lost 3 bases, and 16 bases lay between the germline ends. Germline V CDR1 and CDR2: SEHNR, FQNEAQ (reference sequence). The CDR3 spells CASSSYLGSNYEQYF. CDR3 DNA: TGTGCCAGCAGCTCCTATCTGGGCTCTAACTACGAGCAGTACTTC. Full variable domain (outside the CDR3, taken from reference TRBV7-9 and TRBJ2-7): DTGVSQNPRHKITKRGQNVTFRCDPISEHNRLYWYRQTLGQGPEFLTYFQNEAQLEKSRLLSDRFSAERPKGSFSTLEIQRTEQGDSAMYLCASSSYLGSNYEQYFGPGTRLTVT.

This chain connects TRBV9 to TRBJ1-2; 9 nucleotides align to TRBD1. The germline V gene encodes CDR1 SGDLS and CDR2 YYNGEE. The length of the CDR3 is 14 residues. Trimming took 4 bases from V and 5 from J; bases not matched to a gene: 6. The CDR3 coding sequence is TGTGCCAGCAGCTCCGGGACAGGGTTTTATGGCTACACCTTC. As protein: CASSSGTGFYGYTF.